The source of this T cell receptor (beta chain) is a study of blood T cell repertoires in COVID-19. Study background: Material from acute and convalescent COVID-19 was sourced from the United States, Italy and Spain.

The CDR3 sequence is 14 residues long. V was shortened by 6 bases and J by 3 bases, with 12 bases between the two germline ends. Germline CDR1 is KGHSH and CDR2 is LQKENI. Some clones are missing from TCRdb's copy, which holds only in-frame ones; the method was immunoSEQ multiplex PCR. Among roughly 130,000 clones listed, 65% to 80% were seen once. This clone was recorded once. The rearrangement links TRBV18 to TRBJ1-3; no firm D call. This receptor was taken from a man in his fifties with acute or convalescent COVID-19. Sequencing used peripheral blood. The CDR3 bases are TGTGCCAGCTCCCTTGCGGGCCTTGGAAACACCATATATTTT. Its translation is CASSLAGLGNTIYF.